Listed here are 8 T cell receptor beta chains from one sample, sequenced in a study of control samples from healthy donors and cancer patients. Sequencing used immunoSEQ multiplex PCR; TCRdb keeps in-frame clones, though not all of them. The table lists 75,000 to 100,000 clones, about four fifths of them singletons, with 2% to 2.5% in the top ten. Sequences were obtained from blood. All receptors come from a man aged 55-75 years in good health.

This rearrangement joins TRBV12-3 or TRBV12-4 to TRBJ1-2; D is possibly TRBD1 (5 bases). The ends were cut back, 7 bases at V and 4 bases at J, with 7 bases in the middle. CDR3 length: 11 residues. The CDR3 here is CASMGGYGYTF. CDR3 sequence (DNA): TGTGCCAGCATGGGGGGCTATGGCTACACCTTC.

The CDR3 here is CASSLDGTANGELFF. CDR3 DNA sequence: TGCGCCAGCAGCTTGGATGGGACAGCTAACGGGGAGCTGTTTTTT. The chain is built from TRBV5-1 and TRBJ2-2, with 7 bases matching TRBD1. The CDR3 runs to 15 residues. Unmatched junction bases numbered 6, after V lost 0 bases and J lost 7 bases. CDR1 is SGHRS and CDR2 is YFSETQ in the germline V gene. Full variable domain (outside the CDR3, taken from reference TRBV5-1 and TRBJ2-2): KAGVTQTPRYLIKTRGQQVTLSCSPISGHRSVSWYQQTPGQGLQFLFEYFSETQRNKGNFPGRFSGRQFSNSRSEMNVSTLELGDSALYLCASSLDGTANGELFFGEGSRLTVL.

The chain combines TRBV12-3 or TRBV12-4 with TRBJ1-2, with D hard to call. Trimming cost V 4 bases and J 8 bases, with 11 bases left between them. The length of the CDR3 is 12 residues. Written as DNA, the CDR3 is TGTGCCAGCAGTTGGGGTGGTTGGGGCTACACCTTC. Translated: CASSWGGWGYTF.

The V gene is TRBV23-1, the J gene TRBJ1-5; possible D gene TRBD1, 5 bases. TRBV23-1 is assigned to the ORF class and has an uncertain function. The CDR3 covers 11 residues. V was pared by 6 bases and J by 9 bases, with 9 bases between. This CDR3 is CASRVGLPQHF. DNA for the CDR3: TGCGCCAGCAGGGTGGGGCTGCCCCAGCATTTT.

On this clone itself: The same CDR3 also results from other DNA sequences found in this sample. This chain uses TRBV5-1 with TRBJ1-1; 7 positions agree with TRBD1. Germline loops: CDR1 SGHRS, CDR2 YFSETQ. V shed 4 bases and J 1 base; nucleotides not matched to a gene: 4. This CDR3 spans 14 amino acids. The CDR3 sequence: CASSPGQANTEAFF. In DNA form, the CDR3 reads TGCGCCAGCAGCCCCGGACAGGCGAACACTGAAGCTTTCTTT.

This clone was observed a handful of times. The gene calls are TRBV15 and TRBJ1-5; D may be TRBD1 (5 bases). The CDR3 has 15 amino acids. V dropped 0 bases and J dropped 1 base, with 7 bases sitting between them. Germline V gene data show CDR1 as LNHNV and CDR2 as YYDKDF (reference sequence). The CDR3 spells CATSRDRVSNQPQHF. Written as DNA, the CDR3 is TGTGCCACCAGCAGAGACAGGGTAAGCAATCAGCCCCAGCATTTT.

The rearrangement uses TRBV4-1 and TRBJ2-7; D unresolved. The CDR3 is 13 amino acids. Trimming cost V 0 bases and J 6 bases, with 9 bases left between them. Germline CDR1 reads MGHRA; CDR2 reads YSYEKL. The CDR3 sequence: CASSQEGPGEQYF. DNA for the CDR3: TGCGCCAGCAGCCAAGAGGGTCCTGGCGAGCAGTACTTC.

The rearrangement links TRBV28 to TRBJ2-4; D uncertain. Germline values: CDR1 MDHEN, CDR2 SYDVKM. V shed 6 bases and J shed 6 bases, with 9 bases lying between them. This CDR3 has 12 amino acids. For the CDR3, the DNA is TGTGCCAGCAGGCCGGCAGGAAACATTCAGTACTTC. Its translation: CASRPAGNIQYF.